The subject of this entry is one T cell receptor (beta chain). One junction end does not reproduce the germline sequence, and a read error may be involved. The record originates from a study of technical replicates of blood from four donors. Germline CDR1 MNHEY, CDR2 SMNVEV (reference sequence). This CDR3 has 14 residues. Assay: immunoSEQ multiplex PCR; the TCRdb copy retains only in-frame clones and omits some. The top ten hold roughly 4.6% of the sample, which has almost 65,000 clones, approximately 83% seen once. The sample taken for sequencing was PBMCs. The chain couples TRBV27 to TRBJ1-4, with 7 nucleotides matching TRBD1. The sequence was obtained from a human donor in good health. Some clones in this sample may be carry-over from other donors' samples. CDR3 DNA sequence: TGTGCCAGCAGTCTTGGGACAGCTAAAGAAAAACTGTTTTTT. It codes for CASSLGTAKEKLFF.